This T cell receptor (beta chain) was found in a study of PD-1 blockade in classical Hodgkin lymphoma. As for the study in general: Administration of nivolumab to patients was at 3 mg/kg intravenously every 2 weeks. Study-wide results and limits: Lower baseline TCR diversity marked trial partial responders and progressors. Later analyses included only patients treated at least 1 year post-ASCT. Relative to healthy donors, newly diagnosed patients reportedly had lower baseline TCR diversity, which was reported as lower still in relapsed/refractory patients.

The V gene end was trimmed by 6 bases and the J gene end by 1 base; junction bases not matched to a gene: 3. Germline V gene lookup returns CDR1 SNHLY and CDR2 FYNNEI. This CDR3 comprises 15 residues. This clone came up once. The antigen is not known. Method: immunoSEQ multiplex PCR; TCRdb's copy keeps in-frame clones and lacks some. The sample holds around 60,000 clones, about 85% seen once. As for time point: cycle 4 day 1 (C4D1), after 5 to 7 weeks of nivolumab. Every patient had relapsed following autologous stem cell transplantation, and cohorts differed in brentuximab vedotin exposure. V usage is TRBV2 and J usage is TRBJ2-5; 12 bases map to TRBD1. The clonotype comes from a human donor with classical Hodgkin lymphoma. Specimen: peripheral blood mononuclear cells (PBMCs), collected before the fourth cycle of nivolumab. DNA for the CDR3: TGTGCCAGCAGGCCGGGACAGGGGGCCCAAGAGACCCAGTACTTC. Translated: CASRPGQGAQETQYF.